This is a list of T cell receptor beta chains from one sample in a study of shared clonotypes between healthy human individuals. Assay used: immunoSEQ multiplex PCR; TCRdb lists only in-frame clones, some missing. This table holds over 800,000 clones, nearly 95% found once. Sequenced material: naive CD8+ T cells sorted from blood. The receptors come from a man aged 25 to 40 in good health. Both conserved end residues are part of each CDR3. A D gene is named only where the DNA matches it firmly. Not every row has a clone size; where given, it reads once, few, many or a size class.

NA	TRBV29-1	NA	TRBJ1-3	TGCAGCGTTGGATCAGGGGTTGGAAACACCATATATTTT	CSVGSGVGNTIYF
NA	TRBV13	NA	TRBJ2-1	TGTGCCAGCAGCTTAGGTAACATGGATGAGCAGTTCTTC	CASSLGNMDEQFF
NA	TRBV29-1	NA	TRBJ2-7	TGCAGCGTTGGCGTAGCAGGGGTAATTTGCTACGAGCAGTACTTC	CSVGVAGVICYEQYF
few	TRBV6-5	NA	TRBJ2-3	TGTGCCAGCAGTTACGAAGAAGGAGCATACGCAGATACGCAGTATTTT	CASSYEEGAYADTQYF
NA	TRBV25-1	TRBD1	TRBJ2-1	TGTGCCAGCAGTGCCGGGACAGGGTTTTTCAATGAGCAGTTCTTC	CASSAGTGFFNEQFF
NA	TRBV29-1	NA	TRBJ2-5	TGCAGCGTTGAGTTTCTCGGGAATGAACAAGAGACCCAGTACTTC	CSVEFLGNEQETQYF
NA	TRBV13	NA	TRBJ2-3	TGTGCCAGCAGCTTAGACAGAACCTACACAGATACGCAGTATTTT	CASSLDRTYTDTQYF
NA	TRBV7-9	NA	TRBJ1-5	TGTGCCAGCAGCGTCGACGGGGGAGGACAGCCCCAGCATTTT	CASSVDGGGQPQHF
NA	TRBV5-1	NA	TRBJ2-4	TGCGCCAGCAGCGACAACCTAGCCAAAAACATTCAGTACTTC	CASSDNLAKNIQYF
NA	TRBV5-5	TRBD2	TRBJ2-2	TGTGCCAGCAGCTTCGAGGACGGACGACTAGCGGCGAACACCGGGGAGCTGTTTTTT	CASSFEDGRLAANTGELFF
NA	TRBV30	TRBD1	TRBJ2-3	TGTGCCTGGAGCCCCCTCCCTGGACAGGGTGCCACAGATACGCAGTATTTT	CAWSPLPGQGATDTQYF
NA	TRBV7-6	NA	TRBJ2-5	TGTGCCAGCAGCGGCCTCGTGGGTGGGGAGACCCAGTACTTC	CASSGLVGGETQYF
NA	TRBV14	NA	TRBJ2-3	TGTGCCAGCAGCCAAGATTCTTGGGCTAGCGAAAGCACAGATACGCAGTATTTT	CASSQDSWASESTDTQYF
NA	TRBV27	NA	TRBJ2-1	TGTGCCAGCAGCCCCCTAGATGAGGATGAGCAGTTCTTC	CASSPLDEDEQFF
NA	TRBV9	NA	TRBJ1-2	TGTGCCAGCAGCCCACCACCTAGTACCTTC	CASSPPPSTF
NA	TRBV9	TRBD1	TRBJ2-3	TGTGCCAGCAGCGGTGGGACAGGGAGAACAGATACGCAGTATTTT	CASSGGTGRTDTQYF
NA	TRBV7-6	TRBD2	TRBJ2-5	TGTGCCAGCAGCCGTCTCCGGGAGGGGGAGACCCAGTACTTC	CASSRLREGETQYF
NA	TRBV28	TRBD1	TRBJ1-5	TGTGCCAGCAGCACTGGACAGGGGAGGACCCCCAATCAGCCCCAGCATTTT	CASSTGQGRTPNQPQHF
NA	TRBV30	NA	TRBJ2-1	TGTGCCTGGACTAGCGTAGACTCCTACAATGAGCAGTTCTTC	CAWTSVDSYNEQFF
NA	TRBV7-2	TRBD1	TRBJ1-2	TGTGCCAGCAGCTTATCAGGGGGGGACTATGGCTACACCTTC	CASSLSGGDYGYTF
NA	TRBV7-9	NA	TRBJ2-7	TGTGCCAGCAGCTTAGATGCCGCATCCTACGAGCAGTACTTC	CASSLDAASYEQYF
NA	TRBV7-8	NA	TRBJ2-1	TGTGCCAGCAGCTTAGCCCAAGGGGTCAATGAGCAGTTCTTC	CASSLAQGVNEQFF
NA	TRBV27	TRBD1	TRBJ1-5	TGTGCCAGCAGTCCTACGGACAGGGGGGTCCAGCCCCAGCATTTT	CASSPTDRGVQPQHF
NA	TRBV9	NA	TRBJ2-2	TGTGCCAGCAGTAACCCCAGATTAGCGAAGAACACCGGGGAGCTGTTTTTT	CASSNPRLAKNTGELFF
NA	TRBV6-6	NA	TRBJ2-3	TGTGCCAGCAGACCCCGGGGCACAGATACGCAGTATTTT	CASRPRGTDTQYF
once	TRBV19	NA	TRBJ2-7	TGTGCCAGTAGTATCGACCGGGGCTACGAGCAGTACTTC	CASSIDRGYEQYF
NA	TRBV6-5	TRBD2	TRBJ2-1	TGTGCCAGCAGCCTACCTAGCGGGAGCCTCAATGAGCAGTTCTTC	CASSLPSGSLNEQFF
NA	TRBV10-1	NA	TRBJ2-2	TGCGCCAGCAGTGCGGCCAGGGGATTAACCGGGGAGCTGTTTTTT	CASSAARGLTGELFF
once	TRBV7-9	NA	TRBJ2-7	TGTGCCAGCACGAACTATCACTACGAGCAGTACTTC	CASTNYHYEQYF
NA	TRBV7-6	TRBD2	TRBJ2-1	TGTGCCAGCAGCTTAAGCACAGGCGGGCTAGCGGGGGGCTACAATGAGCAGTTCTTC	CASSLSTGGLAGGYNEQFF
NA	TRBV19	TRBD2	TRBJ2-1	TGTGCCAGTAGTACAATAGCGGGAGGCGACAATGAGCAGTTCTTC	CASSTIAGGDNEQFF
NA	TRBV10-1	NA	TRBJ2-1	TGCGCCAGCAGTGAGAAGGGGAGCTCCTACAATGAGCAGTTCTTC	CASSEKGSSYNEQFF
NA	TRBV11-2	NA	TRBJ2-7	TGTGCCAGCAGCTCCTTCCGGGAAGCCTACGAGCAGTACTTC	CASSSFREAYEQYF
NA	TRBV6-1	TRBD2	TRBJ2-7	TGTGCCAGCAGTTGGTCGGGAGGGCCGGGCGAGCAGTACTTC	CASSWSGGPGEQYF
NA	TRBV27	NA	TRBJ2-1	TGTGCCAGCAGTTTACCCCTTGGGGATGAGCAGTTCTTC	CASSLPLGDEQFF
NA	TRBV4-3	TRBD2	TRBJ2-4	TGCGCCAGCAGCCAAGAGACTAGCGGACCGGAAGTACTAGCCAAAAACATTCAGTACTTC	CASSQETSGPEVLAKNIQYF
once	TRBV19	NA	TRBJ2-3	TGTGCCAGTAGCCCGCGGAATCCCACAGATACGCAGTATTTT	CASSPRNPTDTQYF
NA	TRBV5-1	NA	TRBJ2-3	TGCGCCAGCAGCCTGCAGGGCCCCACAGATACGCAGTATTTT	CASSLQGPTDTQYF
NA	TRBV7-2	TRBD2	TRBJ2-3	TGTGCCAGCAGCGAATATAGCGGGGTCCTCACAGATACGCAGTATTTT	CASSEYSGVLTDTQYF
NA	TRBV2	NA	TRBJ2-4	TGTGCCAGCAGTGATGGACTCAAAAACATTCAGTACTTC	CASSDGLKNIQYF
NA	TRBV7-8	TRBD1	TRBJ2-7	TGTGCCAGCAGCTTCTACCAGGGGGACGAGCAGTACTTC	CASSFYQGDEQYF
NA	TRBV29-1	NA	TRBJ1-4	TGCAGCGTTGAATATTTAGGAAAACTGTTTTTT	CSVEYLGKLFF
NA	TRBV6-6	NA	TRBJ2-2	TGTGCCAGCACCCTAGACACCGGGGAGCTGTTTTTT	CASTLDTGELFF
NA	TRBV4-1	NA	TRBJ2-7	TGCGCCAGCAGCCAAAACCCTGGGAGGTATGGATCCTACGAGCAGTACTTC	CASSQNPGRYGSYEQYF
NA	TRBV27	NA	TRBJ2-1	TGTGCCAGCAGTTTACCACCCATGGGCCCTAATGAGCAGTTCTTC	CASSLPPMGPNEQFF
NA	TRBV4-2	TRBD2	TRBJ2-7	TGTGCCAGCAGCCAAGAATTGGCTAGCGGGACCTACGAGCAGTACTTC	CASSQELASGTYEQYF
NA	TRBV21-1	NA	TRBJ1-4	TGTGCCAGCAGCAAAGGGGACGGCGAAAAACTGTTTTTT	CASSKGDGEKLFF
NA	TRBV6-5	NA	TRBJ2-7	TGTGCCAGCAGCCCCCTTAGAGGGGGCTCCTACGAGCAGTACTTC	CASSPLRGGSYEQYF